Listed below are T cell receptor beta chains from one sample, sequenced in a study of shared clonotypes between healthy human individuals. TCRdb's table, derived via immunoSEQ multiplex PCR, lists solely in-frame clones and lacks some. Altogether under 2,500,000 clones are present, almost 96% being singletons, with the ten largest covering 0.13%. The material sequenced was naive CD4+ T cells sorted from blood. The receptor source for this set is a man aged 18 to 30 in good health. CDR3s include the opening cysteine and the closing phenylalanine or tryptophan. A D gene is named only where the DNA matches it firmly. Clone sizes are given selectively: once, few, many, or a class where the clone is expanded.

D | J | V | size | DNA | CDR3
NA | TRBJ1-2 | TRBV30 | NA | TGTGCCTGGAGTGGCCAGTGGCCGGGACCCTCTGATAACTATGGCTACACCTTC | CAWSGQWPGPSDNYGYTF
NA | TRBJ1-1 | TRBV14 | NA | TGTGCCAGCAGCCGACCGGACACCGGCCCCCGGGGCACTGAAGCTTTCTTT | CASSRPDTGPRGTEAFF
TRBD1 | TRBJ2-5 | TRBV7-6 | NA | TGTGCCAGCAGCTTCTGGGACAGCTTTGGAGAGACCCAGTACTTC | CASSFWDSFGETQYF
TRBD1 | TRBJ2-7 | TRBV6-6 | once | TGTGCCAGCAGTTACTCGAGGGCTGACAGGGGAGGCGAGCAGTACTTC | CASSYSRADRGGEQYF
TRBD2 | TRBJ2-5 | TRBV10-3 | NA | TGTGCCATCAGTGGCGCTCTCGCGGGGGTAGAGACCCAGTACTTC | CAISGALAGVETQYF
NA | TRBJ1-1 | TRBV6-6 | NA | TGTGCCAGCAGTTACGGATCCATGCAGTTTGCTTTCTTT | CASSYGSMQFAFF
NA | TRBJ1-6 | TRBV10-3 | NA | TGTGCCATCAGTGAGTTCCCACAGGGCAGGAATTCACCCCTCCACTTT | CAISEFPQGRNSPLHF
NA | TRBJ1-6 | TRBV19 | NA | TGTGCCAGTAGTAGGGAGGGCTCGGATTCACCCCTCCACTTT | CASSREGSDSPLHF
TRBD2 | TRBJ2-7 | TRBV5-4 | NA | TGTGCCAGCAGCCCGACTAGCCCGCCTGTTTCCTACGAGCAGTACTTC | CASSPTSPPVSYEQYF
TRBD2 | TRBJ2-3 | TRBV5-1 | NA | TGCGCCAGCAGGTCGCTAGCGGGGGGTACTAGCACAGATACGCAGTATTTT | CASRSLAGGTSTDTQYF
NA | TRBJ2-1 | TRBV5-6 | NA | TGTGCCAGCAGCTTGGAATTGACTAGTCCTTCGGGCAATGAGCAGTTCTTC | CASSLELTSPSGNEQFF
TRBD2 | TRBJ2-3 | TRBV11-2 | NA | TGTGCCAGCAGCTTAAGTCAATCTAGCGGATACAGCACAGATACGCAGTATTTT | CASSLSQSSGYSTDTQYF
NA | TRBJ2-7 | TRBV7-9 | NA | TGTGCCAGCAGCTTAGACTTTGGGACGGCCACCTACGAGCAGTACTTC | CASSLDFGTATYEQYF
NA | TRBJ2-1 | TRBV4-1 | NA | TGCGCCAGCAGCCAAGTCGTGGGGGGGGCATTTTCTGAGCAGTTCTTC | CASSQVVGGAFSEQFF
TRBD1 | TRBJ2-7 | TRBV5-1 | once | TGCGCCAGCAGCGAGACCGGGACAGGATTATACGAGCAGTACTTC | CASSETGTGLYEQYF
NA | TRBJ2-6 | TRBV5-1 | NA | TGCGCCAGCAGCTTGGAGTCTTTTGGGGCCAACGTCCTGACTTTC | CASSLESFGANVLTF
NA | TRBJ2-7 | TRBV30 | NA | TGTGCCTGGACGGACAGATTCTCCTACGAGCAGTACTTC | CAWTDRFSYEQYF
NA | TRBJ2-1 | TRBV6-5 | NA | TGTGCCAGCAGTTACTCGTGGCTGAGCTCCTACAATGAGCAGTTCTTC | CASSYSWLSSYNEQFF
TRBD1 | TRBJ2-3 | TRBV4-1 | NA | TGCGCCAGCAGCCAAGATGGGACAGGGGGCACAGATACGCAGTATTTT | CASSQDGTGGTDTQYF
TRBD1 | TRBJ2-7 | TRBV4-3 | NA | TGCGCCAGCAGCCAACAGACAGGGGGCTACGAGCAGTACTTC | CASSQQTGGYEQYF
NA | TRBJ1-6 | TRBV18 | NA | TGTGCCAGCTCGGGACTTAATAATTCACCCCTCCACTTT | CASSGLNNSPLHF
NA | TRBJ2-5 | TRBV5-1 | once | TGCGCCAGCAGCGAGTGGGGCTGGCAGACCCAGTACTTC | CASSEWGWQTQYF
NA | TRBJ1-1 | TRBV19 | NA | TGTGCCAGTAGCCCGACCGGGATCGGGTTGAACACTGAAGCTTTCTTT | CASSPTGIGLNTEAFF